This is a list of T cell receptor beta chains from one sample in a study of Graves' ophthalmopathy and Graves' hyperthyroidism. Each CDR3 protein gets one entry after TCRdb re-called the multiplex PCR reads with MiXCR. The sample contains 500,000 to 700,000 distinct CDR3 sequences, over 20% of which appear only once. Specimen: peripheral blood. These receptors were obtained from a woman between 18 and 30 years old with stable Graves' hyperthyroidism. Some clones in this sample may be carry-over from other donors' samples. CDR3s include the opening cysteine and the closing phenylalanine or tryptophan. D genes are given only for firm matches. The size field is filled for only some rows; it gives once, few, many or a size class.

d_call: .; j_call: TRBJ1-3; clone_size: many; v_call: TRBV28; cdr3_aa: CASRSPQRLGNTIYF; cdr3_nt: TGTGCCAGCAGATCCCCTCAGCGTCTTGGTAACACCATATATTTT
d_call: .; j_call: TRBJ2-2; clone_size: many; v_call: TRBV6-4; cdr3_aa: CASSDFRLYPGELFF; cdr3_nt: TGTGCCAGCAGTGACTTTCGGCTTTACCCCGGGGAGCTGTTTTTT
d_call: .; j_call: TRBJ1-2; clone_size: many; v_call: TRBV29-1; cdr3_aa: CSVDRYAYGYTF; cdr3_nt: TGCAGCGTTGATAGGTATGCCTATGGCTACACCTTC
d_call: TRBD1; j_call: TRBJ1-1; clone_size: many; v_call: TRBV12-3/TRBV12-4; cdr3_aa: CASSLSHRGRWTEAFF; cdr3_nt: TGTGCCAGCAGTTTATCGCACAGGGGGCGGTGGACTGAAGCTTTCTTT
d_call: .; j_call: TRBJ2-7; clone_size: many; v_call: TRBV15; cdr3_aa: CATREVSLAPYEQYF; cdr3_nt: TGTGCCACCAGAGAGGTTTCGTTGGCGCCCTACGAGCAGTACTTC
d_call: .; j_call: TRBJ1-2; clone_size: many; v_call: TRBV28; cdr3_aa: CASRLTTYGYTF; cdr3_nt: TGTGCCAGCAGACTGACGACCTATGGCTACACCTTC
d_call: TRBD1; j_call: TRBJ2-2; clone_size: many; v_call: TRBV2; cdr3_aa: CASRRTGVTGELFF; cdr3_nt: TGTGCCAGCAGAAGGACAGGGGTTACCGGGGAGCTGTTTTTT
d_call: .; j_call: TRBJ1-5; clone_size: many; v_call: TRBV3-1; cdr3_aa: CASSPSGGNQPQHF; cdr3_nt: TGTGCCAGCAGCCCATCAGGGGGCAATCAGCCCCAGCATTTT
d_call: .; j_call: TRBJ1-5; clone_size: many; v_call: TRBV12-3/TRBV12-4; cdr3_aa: CASSLGQGSVQPQHF; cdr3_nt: TGTGCCAGCAGTCTTGGCCAGGGGTCGGTTCAGCCCCAGCATTTT
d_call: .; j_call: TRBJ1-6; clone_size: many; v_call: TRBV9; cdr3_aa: CASSVATQGSYNSPLHF; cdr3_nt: TGTGCCAGCAGCGTAGCTACGCAGGGCAGTTATAATTCACCCCTCCACTTT
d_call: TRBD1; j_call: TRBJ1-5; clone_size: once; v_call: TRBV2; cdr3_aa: CASSDRDMQPQHF; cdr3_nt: TGTGCCAGTTCGGACAGGGACATGCAGCCCCAGCATTTT
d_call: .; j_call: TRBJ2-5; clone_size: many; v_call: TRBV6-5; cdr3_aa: CASNLEAGIRETQYF; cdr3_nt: TGTGCCAGCAACCTCGAAGCAGGCATTCGGGAGACCCAGTACTTC
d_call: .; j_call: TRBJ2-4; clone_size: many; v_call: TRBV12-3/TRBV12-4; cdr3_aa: CASSPRLAKNIKYF; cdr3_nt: TGTGCCAGCAGTCCCCGGTTAGCCAAAAACATTAAGTACTTC
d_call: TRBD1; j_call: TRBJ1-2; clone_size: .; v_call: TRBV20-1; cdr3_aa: CSAGAGGSGGYGYTF; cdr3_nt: TGCAGTGCTGGAGCAGGGGGCTCTGGGGGCTATGGCTACACCTTC
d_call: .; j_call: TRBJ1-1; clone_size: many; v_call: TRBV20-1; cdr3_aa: CSARDGVARGAFF; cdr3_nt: TGCAGTGCTAGAGATGGGGTCGCACGAGGAGCTTTCTTT
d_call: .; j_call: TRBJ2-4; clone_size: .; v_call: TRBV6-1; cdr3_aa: CASWGGLAKNIQYF; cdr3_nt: TGTGCCAGCTGGGGGGGGCTAGCCAAAAACATTCAGTACTTC
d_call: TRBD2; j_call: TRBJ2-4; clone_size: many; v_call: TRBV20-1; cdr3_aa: CSAPRGGAKNIQYF; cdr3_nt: TGCAGTGCTCCCCGGGGGGGGGCCAAAAACATTCAGTACTTC
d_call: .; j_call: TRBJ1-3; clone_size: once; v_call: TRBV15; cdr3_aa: CATSRVAGSDGNTIYF; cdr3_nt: TGTGCCACCAGCAGAGTGGCAGGATCGGACGGAAACACCATATATTTT
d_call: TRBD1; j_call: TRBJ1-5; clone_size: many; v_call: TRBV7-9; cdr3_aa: CASSSGTGKNQPQHF; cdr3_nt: TGTGCCAGCAGTTCCGGGACAGGGAAAAATCAGCCCCAGCATTTT
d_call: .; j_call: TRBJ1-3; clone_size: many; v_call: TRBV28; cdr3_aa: CASSPRILSGNTIYF; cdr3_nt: TGTGCCAGCAGCCCGCGGATCCTCTCTGGAAACACCATATATTTT
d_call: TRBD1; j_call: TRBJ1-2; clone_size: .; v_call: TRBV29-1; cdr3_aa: CSVPGQGDNYGYTF; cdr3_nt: TGCAGCGTCCCCGGACAGGGAGACAACTATGGCTACACCTTC
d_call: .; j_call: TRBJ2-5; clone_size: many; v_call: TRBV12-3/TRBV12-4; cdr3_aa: CASRLSGGKRETQYF; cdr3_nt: TGTGCCAGCAGGTTATCCGGCGGGAAAAGGGAGACCCAGTACTTC
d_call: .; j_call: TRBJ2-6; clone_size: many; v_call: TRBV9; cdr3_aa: CASSARDLMKSGANVLTF; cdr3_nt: TGTGCCAGCAGCGCCCGGGACTTGATGAAATCTGGGGCCAACGTCCTGACTTTC
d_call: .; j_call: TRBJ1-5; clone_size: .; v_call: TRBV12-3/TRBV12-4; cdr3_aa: CASLFQVGSNQPQHF; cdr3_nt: TGTGCCAGCTTGTTCCAGGTGGGAAGCAATCAGCCCCAGCATTTT
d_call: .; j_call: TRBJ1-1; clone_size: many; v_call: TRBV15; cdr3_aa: CATSRAQTYGLNTEAFF; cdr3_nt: TGTGCCACCAGCAGAGCCCAAACGTACGGTTTGAACACTGAAGCTTTCTTT
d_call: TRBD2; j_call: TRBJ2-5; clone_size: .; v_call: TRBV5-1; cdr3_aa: CASSTGTSGSSETQYF; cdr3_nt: TGCGCCAGCAGCACCGGGACTAGCGGGAGTAGTGAGACCCAGTACTTC
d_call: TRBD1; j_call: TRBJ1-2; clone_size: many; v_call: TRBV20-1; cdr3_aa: CSVRTGTNYGYTF; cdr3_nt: TGCAGCGTACGGACAGGGACTAACTATGGCTACACCTTC
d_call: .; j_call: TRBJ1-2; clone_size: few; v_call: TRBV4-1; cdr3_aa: CASSQDLDRGIGGYTF; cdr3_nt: TGCGCCAGCAGCCAAGATTTAGATAGGGGGATTGGTGGCTACACCTTC
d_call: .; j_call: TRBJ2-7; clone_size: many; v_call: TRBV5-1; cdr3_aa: CASSNGPGEAYYEQYF; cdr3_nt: TGCGCCAGCAGCAATGGCCCAGGGGAAGCTTACTACGAGCAGTACTTC
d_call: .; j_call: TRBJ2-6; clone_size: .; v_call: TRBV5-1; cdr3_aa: CASSFDSGANVLTF; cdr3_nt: TGCGCCAGCAGCTTTGACTCTGGGGCCAACGTCCTGACTTTC
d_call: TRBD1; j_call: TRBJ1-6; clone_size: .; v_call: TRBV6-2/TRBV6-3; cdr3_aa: CASSYSGTGNSPLHF; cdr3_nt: TGTGCCAGCAGTTACTCGGGGACAGGCAATTCACCCCTCCACTTT
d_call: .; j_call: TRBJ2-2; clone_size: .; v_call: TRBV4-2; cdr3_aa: CASSQVPREGETGELFF; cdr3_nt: TGTGCCAGCAGCCAAGTTCCACGGGAAGGGGAGACCGGGGAGCTGTTTTTT
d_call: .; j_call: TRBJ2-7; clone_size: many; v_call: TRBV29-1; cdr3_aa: CSVTRLGSEQYF; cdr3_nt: TGCAGCGTGACCCGGCTTGGCTCCGAGCAGTACTTC
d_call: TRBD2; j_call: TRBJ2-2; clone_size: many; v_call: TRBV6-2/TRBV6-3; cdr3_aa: CASSFPTSGADTGELFF; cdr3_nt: TGTGCCAGCAGTTTCCCGACTAGCGGGGCTGATACCGGGGAGCTGTTTTTT
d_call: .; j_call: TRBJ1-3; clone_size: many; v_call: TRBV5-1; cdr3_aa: CASSMEGNPGNTIYF; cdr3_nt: TGCGCCAGCAGCATGGAGGGGAATCCTGGAAACACCATATATTTT
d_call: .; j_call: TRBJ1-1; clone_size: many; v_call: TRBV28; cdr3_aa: CASSLRPQFMMNTEAFF; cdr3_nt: TGTGCCAGCAGTTTAAGGCCCCAGTTCATGATGAACACTGAAGCTTTCTTT
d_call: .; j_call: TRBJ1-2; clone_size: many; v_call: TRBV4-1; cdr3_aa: CASSQGLFTDGYTF; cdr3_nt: TGCGCCAGCAGCCAAGGGTTGTTCACTGATGGCTACACCTTC
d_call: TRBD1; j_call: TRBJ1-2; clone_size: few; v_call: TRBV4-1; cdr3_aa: CASSHRGLNGYTF; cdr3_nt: TGCGCCAGCAGCCACAGGGGGCTGAATGGCTACACCTTC
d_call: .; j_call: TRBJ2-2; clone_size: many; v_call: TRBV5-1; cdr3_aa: CASSSPTNTGELFF; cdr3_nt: TGCGCCAGCAGCTCACCCACGAACACCGGGGAGCTGTTTTTT
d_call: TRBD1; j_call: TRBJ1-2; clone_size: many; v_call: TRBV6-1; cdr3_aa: CASKSTGDYGYTF; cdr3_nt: TGTGCCAGCAAGTCAACAGGGGACTATGGCTACACCTTC
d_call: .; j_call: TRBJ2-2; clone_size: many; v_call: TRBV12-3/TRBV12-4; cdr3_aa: CASSSTGELFF; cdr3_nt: TGTGCCAGCAGTTCCACCGGGGAGCTGTTTTTT
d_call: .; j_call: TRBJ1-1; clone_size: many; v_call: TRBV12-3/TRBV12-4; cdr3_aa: CASSPQGLGTEAFF; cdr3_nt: TGTGCCAGCAGTCCCCAGGGGTTGGGCACTGAAGCTTTCTTT
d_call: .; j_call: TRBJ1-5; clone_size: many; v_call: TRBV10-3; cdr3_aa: CAISQLQGNNQPQHF; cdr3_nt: TGTGCCATCAGTCAACTACAGGGAAACAATCAGCCCCAGCATTTT
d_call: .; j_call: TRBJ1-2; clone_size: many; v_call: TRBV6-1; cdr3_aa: CASSEKEAATGYTF; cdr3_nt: TGTGCCAGCAGTGAAAAAGAGGCAGCCACTGGCTACACCTTC
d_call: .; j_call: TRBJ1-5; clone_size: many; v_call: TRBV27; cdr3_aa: CASSLGQKNQPQHF; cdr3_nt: TGTGCCAGCAGTTTAGGACAGAAAAATCAGCCCCAGCATTTT
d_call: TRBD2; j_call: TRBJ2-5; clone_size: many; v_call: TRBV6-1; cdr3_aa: CASRTSGRSKTQYF; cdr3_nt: TGTGCCAGCCGGACTAGCGGGAGATCTAAGACCCAGTACTTC
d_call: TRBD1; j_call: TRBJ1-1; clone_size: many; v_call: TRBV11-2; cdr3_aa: CASSSYRQGNTEAFF; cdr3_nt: TGTGCCAGCAGCTCCTACAGACAGGGGAACACTGAAGCTTTCTTT
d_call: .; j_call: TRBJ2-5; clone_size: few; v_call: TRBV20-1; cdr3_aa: CSASKSTEARFQETQYF; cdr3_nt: TGCAGTGCTAGTAAATCGACGGAGGCCCGATTCCAAGAGACCCAGTACTTC
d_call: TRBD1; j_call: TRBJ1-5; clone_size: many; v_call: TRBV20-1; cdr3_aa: CSARDDDRVIFSNQPQHF; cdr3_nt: TGCAGTGCTAGAGATGACGACAGGGTCATATTTAGCAATCAGCCCCAGCATTTT
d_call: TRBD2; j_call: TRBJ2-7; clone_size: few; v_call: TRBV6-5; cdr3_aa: CAGSWERGLEQYF; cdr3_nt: TGTGCCGGTAGTTGGGAGCGGGGTCTCGAGCAGTACTTC